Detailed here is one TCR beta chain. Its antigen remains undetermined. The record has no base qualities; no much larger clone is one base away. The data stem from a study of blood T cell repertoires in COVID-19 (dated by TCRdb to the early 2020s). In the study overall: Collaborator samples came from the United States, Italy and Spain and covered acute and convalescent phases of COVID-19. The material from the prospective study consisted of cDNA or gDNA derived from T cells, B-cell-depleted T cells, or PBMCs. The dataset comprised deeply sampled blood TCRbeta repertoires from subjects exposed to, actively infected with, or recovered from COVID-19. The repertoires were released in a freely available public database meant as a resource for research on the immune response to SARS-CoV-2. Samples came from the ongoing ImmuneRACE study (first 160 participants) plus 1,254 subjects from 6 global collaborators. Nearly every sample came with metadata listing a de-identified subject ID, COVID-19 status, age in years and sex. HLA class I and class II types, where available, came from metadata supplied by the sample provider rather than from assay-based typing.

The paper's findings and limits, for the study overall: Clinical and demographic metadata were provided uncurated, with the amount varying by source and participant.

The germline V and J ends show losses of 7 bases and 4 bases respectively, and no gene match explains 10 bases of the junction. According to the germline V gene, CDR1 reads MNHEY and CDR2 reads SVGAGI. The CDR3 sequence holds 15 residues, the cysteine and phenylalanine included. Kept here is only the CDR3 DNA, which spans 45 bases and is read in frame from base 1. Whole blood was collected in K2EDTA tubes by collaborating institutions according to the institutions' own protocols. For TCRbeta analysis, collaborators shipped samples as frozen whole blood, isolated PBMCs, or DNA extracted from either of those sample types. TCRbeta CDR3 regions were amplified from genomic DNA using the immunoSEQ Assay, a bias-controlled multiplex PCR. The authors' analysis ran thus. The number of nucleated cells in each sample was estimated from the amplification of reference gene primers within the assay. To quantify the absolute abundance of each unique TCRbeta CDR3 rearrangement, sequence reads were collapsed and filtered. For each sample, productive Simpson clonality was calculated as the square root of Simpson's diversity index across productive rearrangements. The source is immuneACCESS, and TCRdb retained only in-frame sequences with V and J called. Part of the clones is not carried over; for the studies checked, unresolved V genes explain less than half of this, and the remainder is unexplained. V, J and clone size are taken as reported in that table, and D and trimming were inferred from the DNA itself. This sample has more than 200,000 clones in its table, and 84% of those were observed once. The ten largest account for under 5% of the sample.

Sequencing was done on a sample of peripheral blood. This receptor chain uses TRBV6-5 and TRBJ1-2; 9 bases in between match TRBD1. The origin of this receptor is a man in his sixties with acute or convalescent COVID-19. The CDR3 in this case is CASIRTGEGIYGYTF. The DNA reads TGTGCCAGCATTCGGACAGGGGAGGGAATCTATGGCTACACCTTC.